These 4 T cell receptor beta chains share one sample of origin, sequenced in a study of OX40 agonist ivuxolimab in advanced cancers. Clones were read by immunoSEQ multiplex PCR, and TCRdb kept only the in-frame ones, dropping some. The data contain around 72,000 clones, 80% of them seen just once; the ten biggest clones take up about 7.9%. The sequences come from CD4+ or CD8+ T cells sorted from blood, collected in a trial of the OX40 agonist ivuxolimab. The receptors were gathered from an adult with an advanced solid tumor such as melanoma, head and neck, liver or kidney cancer.

A remark on this clone: Distinct nucleotide sequences in the sample also encode this CDR3. The V call is TRBV20-1, the J call TRBJ2-3; D assignment may be TRBD1 or TRBD2 (5 bases each). Trimming shortened V by 1 base and J by 6 bases, and 5 bases separated the two germline ends. CDR3 length: 11 residues. Germline assignment: CDR1 DFQATT and CDR2 SNEGSKA (reference sequence). The CDR3: CSARGGDTQYF. In nucleotides, the CDR3 is TGCAGTGCTAGAGGGGGGGATACGCAGTATTTT.

The rearrangement links TRBV19 to TRBJ1-2; 8 nucleotides line up with TRBD1. CDR3 length equals 13 residues. Germline loops: CDR1 LNHDA, CDR2 SQIVND (reference sequence). With V trimmed by 4 bases and J by 4 bases, 2 bases remained unmatched. This CDR3 is CASSRDRIYGYTF. The CDR3, as DNA: TGTGCCAGTAGTAGGGACAGGATCTATGGCTACACCTTC.

This rearrangement joins TRBV6-6 to TRBJ2-3, with 9 bases lining up with TRBD2. The length of the CDR3 is 15 residues. V lost 3 bases to trimming and J lost 5 bases; unmatched junction nucleotides: 6. Per the germline V gene, CDR1 is MNHNY and CDR2 is SVGAGI (reference sequence). In nucleotides, the CDR3 is TGTGCCAGCAGTTATTCGGGACTAGCTCGAGATACGCAGTATTTT. Its translation: CASSYSGLARDTQYF.

This sequence joins TRBV21-1 and TRBJ2-7; the table's D call TRBD1 went unverified against the DNA. TRBV21-1 is designated a pseudogene. This CDR3 is built from 18 residues. The CDR3 loop is CASSKSKQGAGCSYEQYV. The CDR3, as DNA: TGTGCCAGCAGCAAATCGAAACAGGGGGCGGGTTGCTCCTACGAGCAGTACGTC.